The present T cell receptor (beta chain) was sequenced within a study of post-analysis software for immune sequencing data. Overall study: The cohort encompassed relapsing-remitting, secondary progressive and progressive-relapsing multiple sclerosis disease courses.

Findings of the study overall: In patients, roughly five TRBV segments were more frequent than in controls, with TRBV5-6, TRBV5-1 and TRBV20-1 among them. The F measure placed samples prepared in the same batch into strongly shared clusters.

About this clonotype itself: The antigen remains undetermined.

Each TCR beta cDNA library carried unique molecular identifiers. MiXCR, applied by TCRdb to the PCR reads, yields one record per CDR3 protein. The sample comprises hundreds of thousands of distinct CDR3 sequences, approximately 59% of which are singletons, and approximately 10% rests with the top ten. The CDR3 has 15 amino acids. Between the trimmed V and J ends, which lost 0 bases and 0 bases, there was a span of 8 bases. Germline V gene lookup returns CDR1 DFQATT and CDR2 SNEGSKA (reference sequence). Sequencing was carried out using blood. The chain has TRBV20-1 and TRBJ2-2; D tentatively reads TRBD1 or TRBD2 (5 bases each). The receptor's source is a girl aged 2-10 years with multiple sclerosis. The CDR3 region is CSAREGRSNTGELFF. The CDR3 DNA follows: TGCAGTGCTAGAGAGGGACGTTCGAACACCGGGGAGCTGTTTTTT.